The 17 T cell receptor beta chains in this list originate from one sample, sequenced in a study of blood T cell repertoires in COVID-19. Sequencing used immunoSEQ multiplex PCR; TCRdb keeps in-frame clones, though not all of them. The sample holds under 150,000 clones, over 75% seen once. The sequencing input was peripheral blood. Receptor source: a man in his forties with active or convalescent COVID-19.

Turning to this clone: With only one base between it and a far larger clone, this is likely a read error. The chain recombines TRBV6-5 with TRBJ1-2; D remains unclear. Per germline, CDR1 MNHEY and CDR2 SVGAGI. Deletions cut 4 bases from V and 5 bases from J, with 5 bases between. CDR3 length: 11 residues. CDR3 coding DNA: TGTGCCAGCAGTTCCGGGTATGGCTACACCTTC. Translated: CASSSGYGYTF.

This clone was observed a single time. The gene calls are TRBV28 and TRBJ1-1; 8 nucleotides match TRBD1. V gave up 3 bases and J gave up 4 bases; unmatched junction bases: 7. CDR1 and CDR2 from the germline V gene are MDHEN and SYDVKM. The CDR3 loop spans 15 amino acids. The DNA of the CDR3 is TGTGCCAGCAGTTTTTTGGACAGGGAGGGCACTGAAGCTTTCTTT. Translation gives CASSFLDREGTEAFF. The variable domain in full, with the rest retrieved from reference TRBV28 and TRBJ1-1, is DVKVTQSSRYLVKRTGEKVFLECVQDMDHENMFWYRQDPGLGLRLIYFSYDVKMKEKGDIPEGYSVSREKKERFSLILESASTNQTSMYLCASSFLDREGTEAFFGQGTRLTVV.

The V and J genes are TRBV5-1 and TRBJ2-7, with D perhaps matching TRBD1 (6 bases). Germline CDR1 reads SGHRS; CDR2 reads YFSETQ. V was trimmed by 4 bases and J by 5 bases, leaving 13 bases between them. The CDR3 has 13 amino acids. The CDR3 loop reads CASSPGTLDEQYF. CDR3 nucleotide sequence: TGCGCCAGCAGCCCCGGGACACTCGACGAGCAGTACTTC.

The chain combines TRBV2 with TRBJ2-2; TRBD1 agrees at 10 bases. Germline V gives CDR1 SNHLY, CDR2 FYNNEI. This CDR3 has 16 residues. V dropped 7 bases and J dropped 5; count of bases not matched to a gene: 10. The CDR3 reads CASTNPGQGPTGELFF. CDR3 coding DNA: TGTGCCAGCACGAATCCGGGACAGGGGCCGACCGGGGAGCTGTTTTTT.

The chain links TRBV7-7 to TRBJ2-5, with a possible D match to TRBD1 (5 bases). The CDR3 loop spans 15 amino acids. V shed 5 bases and J shed 4 bases, with 17 bases lying between them. CDR1 SSHAT and CDR2 FNYEAQ come from the germline V gene (reference sequence). The CDR3 protein is CASSPDSYLGETQYF. The CDR3 nucleotides are TGTGCCAGCAGCCCCGACAGCTACCTTGGAGAGACCCAGTACTTC.

This clone occurred once. This chain uses TRBV25-1 with TRBJ1-2, with D possibly TRBD1 on 5 matching bases. The CDR3 contains 13 residues. Per the germline V gene, CDR1 is MGHDK and CDR2 is SYGVNS. Trimming took off 6 bases at V and 4 bases at J, with 12 bases between the two ends. In DNA, the CDR3 is TGTGCCAGCAGCCGCGGGGGGAGCTATGGCTACACCTTC. Its protein product is CASSRGGSYGYTF.

J is TRBJ2-5 and V is TRBV5-1; no clear D. The CDR3 runs 14 residues. The V gene lost 0 bases and the J gene lost 4 bases, with 10 bases spanning the gap. Germline lookup yields CDR1 SGHRS and CDR2 YFSETQ. The CDR3: CASSLGLASETQYF. The CDR3, as DNA: TGCGCCAGCAGCTTGGGTTTGGCTTCAGAGACCCAGTACTTC.

This clone was counted only a few times. The rearrangement uses TRBV12-3 or TRBV12-4 and TRBJ2-3; D not certain. The V end was cut by 3 bases, the J end by 3 bases, with 7 bases between. This CDR3 is built from 13 residues. In nucleotides, the CDR3 is TGTGCCAGCAGTTTCCCCCGGACAGATACGCAGTATTTT. This encodes CASSFPRTDTQYF.

The V and J genes are TRBV30 and TRBJ1-1, with D perhaps matching TRBD1 (6 bases). Trimming took 3 bases from V and 7 from J, leaving 9 bases between them. The CDR3 covers 11 residues. Germline V gene sequence: CDR1 GTSNPN, CDR2 SVGIG (reference sequence). The CDR3 region has the DNA TGTGCCTGGAGCAGACAGGTTGAAGCTTTCTTT. Amino acid sequence: CAWSRQVEAFF.

The V gene is TRBV5-1, the J gene TRBJ2-7; 9 bases fit TRBD2. The V segment lost 4 bases and the J segment 5 bases; nucleotides outside the gene matches: 10. CDR1 is SGHRS and CDR2 is YFSETQ in the germline V gene. The CDR3 is 15 residues long. The CDR3 is CASSTSGTSSNEQYF. CDR3 nucleotide sequence: TGCGCCAGCAGCACCTCCGGGACTAGCTCGAACGAGCAGTACTTC.

Here the CDR3 reads CASSYEGRGHGNIQYF. DNA for the CDR3: TGTGCCAGCAGTTACGAGGGCAGGGGGCACGGAAACATTCAGTACTTC. V and J are TRBV6-5 and TRBJ2-4; 8 bases map to TRBD1. Germline V gene lookup returns CDR1 MNHEY and CDR2 SVGAGI. The CDR3 covers 16 residues. Trimming removed 2 bases from V and 6 bases from J; junction bases left unmatched: 9.

The rearrangement links TRBV18 to TRBJ1-1; 8 bases match TRBD1. With V trimmed by 6 bases and J by 4 bases, 16 bases remained unmatched. This CDR3 has 17 residues. Germline V gene data show CDR1 as KGHSH and CDR2 as LQKENI. The CDR3 DNA reads as TGTGCCAGCTCTCCGGTACGCGCAGGGGGCGCGGGCACTGAAGCTTTCTTT. It encodes CASSPVRAGGAGTEAFF. The full variable domain, its missing parts supplied by reference TRBV18 and TRBJ1-1, is NAGVMQNPRHLVRRRGQEARLRCSPMKGHSHVYWYRQLPEEGLKFMVYLQKENIIDESGMPKERFSAEFPKEGPSILRIQQVVRGDSAAYFCASSPVRAGGAGTEAFFGQGTRLTVV.

Points on this clone: At one of its ends the junction is not consistent with the germline gene, which may arise from a read error. The rearrangement uses TRBV2 and TRBJ1-4; D is unclear. The germline gives CDR1 SNHLY, CDR2 FYNNEI. There are 14 residues in the CDR3. CDR3 nucleotide sequence: TGTGCCAGCAGTCTCCGGGATTTTAATCAAAAACTGTTTTTT. This encodes CASSLRDFNQKLFF. Based on the CDR3 plus reference TRBV2 and TRBJ1-4, the full variable domain is EPEVTQTPSHQVTQMGQEVILRCVPISNHLYFYWYRQILGQKVEFLVSFYNNEISEKSEIFDDQFSVERPDGSNFTLKIRSTKLEDSAMYFCASSLRDFNQKLFFGSGTQLSVL.

The chain combines TRBV5-1 with TRBJ2-7; perhaps TRBD2 as D (6 bases). The CDR3 length is 12 residues. V was trimmed by 6 bases and J by 7 bases, leaving 14 bases between them. Germline V lookup: CDR1 SGHRS, CDR2 YFSETQ. DNA for the CDR3: TGCGCCAGCACTTCTCCTGGGGGGGAGCAGTACTTC. Translating gives CASTSPGGEQYF.

This clone was detected once. The chain joins TRBV7-9 to TRBJ2-1; 7 nucleotides match TRBD1. The ends lost 4 bases at V and 1 base at J; junction bases unmatched: 4. CDR1 and CDR2 (germline): SEHNR, FQNEAQ (reference sequence). This CDR3 comprises 15 residues. Here the CDR3 DNA reads TGTGCCAGCAGCTCCCGACAGGGTTCCTACAATGAGCAGTTCTTC. It translates to CASSSRQGSYNEQFF.

The gene calls are TRBV7-9 and TRBJ2-7, with 7 bases aligning to TRBD1. The CDR3 has 13 amino acids. CDR1 is SEHNR, CDR2 FQNEAQ, per germline (reference sequence). Trimming cost V 3 bases and J 3 bases; bases outside gene matches: 2. The CDR3 coding sequence is TGTGCCAGCAGCTTGGGACAGCTCTACGAGCAGTACTTC. It translates to CASSLGQLYEQYF.

This clone was recorded only once. This chain connects TRBV18 to TRBJ2-3; D is unresolved. Trimming removed 6 bases at V and 6 bases at J, with 7 bases between. The CDR3 is 11 residues long. Germline V gene lookup returns CDR1 KGHSH and CDR2 LQKENI. The DNA for the CDR3 is TGTGCCAGCTCTAACGGGGATACGCAGTATTTT. It codes for CASSNGDTQYF.